These 23 T cell receptor beta chains originate from one sample sequenced in a study of T-cell reconstitution after alpha-beta-depleted transplantation in children. As it was prepared, the TCRbeta library received unique molecular identifiers. MiXCR was run by TCRdb on the PCR reads, yielding one entry per CDR3 protein. The sample has fewer than 350,000 distinct CDR3 sequences; 11% are singletons. The sample was peripheral blood, taken 180 days after TCRalphabeta/CD19-depleted stem cell transplant. These receptors all come from a male patient aged 2 to 9 who had a stem cell transplant for chronic granulomatous disease, so the T cells may come from the graft donor.

On this clonotype itself: With a much larger clone just one base away, this may be a read error. The conserved final phenylalanine or tryptophan is absent from the CDR3, which likely points to a read error. The V call is TRBV9, the J call TRBJ1-1; D perhaps matches TRBD1 (5 bases). Deletions cut 1 base from V and 4 bases from J, with 14 bases between. The length of the CDR3 is 15 residues. Looked up from germline, CDR1 is SGDLS and CDR2 is YYNGEE. In nucleotides, the CDR3 is TGTGCCAGCAGCGTAAATTGGGGGGGTACCACTGAAGCTTTCTTG. Protein sequence: CASSVNWGGTTEAFL.

Notes on this clonotype: A read error may be the cause here, since a much bigger clone is one base away. The chain has TRBV19 and TRBJ2-6; D may be TRBD1 (5 bases). The CDR3 has 13 residues. Germline V lookup: CDR1 LNHDA, CDR2 SQIVND (reference sequence). The CDR3 protein is CASSRLGANGLTF. The CDR3 coding sequence is TGTGCCAGTAGTCGTCTTGGGGCCAACGGCCTGACTTTC.

This clonotype has at least ten counts. The chain carries TRBV29-1 and TRBJ2-3; D gene ambiguous. The germline V and J ends were trimmed by 4 bases and 4 bases, with 12 bases remaining between them. The V gene's germline CDR1 is SQVTM and CDR2 ANQGSEA. The CDR3 contains 13 residues. CDR3 nucleotides: TGCAGCGTTGGTACAGCTTCTGCAGATACGCAGTATTTT. The encoded protein is CSVGTASADTQYF.

The table lists this clonotype with a few counts. The chain combines TRBV7-9 with TRBJ2-3; 8 nucleotides line up with TRBD1. The germline V gene has CDR1 SEHNR and CDR2 FQNEAQ (reference sequence). The CDR3 spans 16 residues. With V trimmed by 4 bases and J by 0 bases, 6 bases remained unmatched. CDR3 DNA sequence: TGTGCCAGCAGCTCGACAGGGGTTTTTAGCACAGATACGCAGTATTTT. This translates into CASSSTGVFSTDTQYF.

This clonotype was seen ten or more times. The chain recombines TRBV28 with TRBJ2-7; the D gene is possibly TRBD2 (6 bases). This CDR3 contains 16 residues. The V end lost 6 bases, the J end lost 0 bases, and 18 bases lay between the germline ends. Germline CDR1 is MDHEN and CDR2 is SYDVKM. The CDR3 sequence: CASSTPRGTSSYEQYF. The CDR3 coding sequence is TGTGCCAGCAGCACCCCCCGGGGGACGAGCTCCTACGAGCAGTACTTC.

The sample holds many counts of this clonotype. V and J are TRBV20-1 and TRBJ2-7; no clear D gene. The V end was cut by 1 base, the J end by 4 bases, with 8 bases between. Germline V gene data show CDR1 as DFQATT and CDR2 as SNEGSKA (reference sequence). The CDR3 covers 12 residues. CDR3 residues: CSARVTDYEQYF. The DNA for the CDR3 is TGCAGTGCTAGAGTAACGGATTACGAGCAGTACTTC.

This clonotype was detected many times. The chain joins TRBV5-1 to TRBJ2-3; D gene unclear. This CDR3 is built from 15 residues. The V and J ends lost 5 bases and 4 bases respectively, with 17 bases between them. The germline CDR1 and CDR2 sequences are SGHRS and YFSETQ. CDR3 sequence reads: CASRVDLFWADTQYF. The CDR3 nucleotides are TGCGCCAGCAGAGTCGATCTTTTTTGGGCAGATACGCAGTATTTT.

The sample holds many counts of this clonotype. The chain employs TRBV12-3 or TRBV12-4 and TRBJ2-3, with D possibly being TRBD2 (5 bases). The CDR3 runs to 13 residues. The V end was cut by 3 bases, the J end by 6 bases, with 10 bases between. The chain's CDR3 is CASSFVGADTQYF. CDR3 nucleotide sequence: TGTGCCAGCAGTTTTGTGGGAGCTGATACGCAGTATTTT.

In its sample, this clonotype was seen many times. This rearrangement joins TRBV5-1 to TRBJ2-5, with a possible D match to TRBD1 (5 bases). V was pared by 4 bases and J by 5 bases, with 15 bases between. Per germline, CDR1 SGHRS and CDR2 YFSETQ. CDR3 size: 14 residues. CDR3 residues: CASSPQGSWETQYF. As DNA, the CDR3 is TGCGCCAGCAGCCCCCAGGGCTCTTGGGAGACCCAGTACTTC.

The chain couples TRBV10-3 to TRBJ2-5, with 14 positions matching TRBD2. V was clipped by 10 bases and J by 2 bases; unmatched bases: 15. This CDR3 is 18 amino acids long. CDR1 and CDR2 from the germline V gene are ENHRY and SYGVKD. The CDR3 sequence is CASGRGTSGSRPQETQYF. Written as DNA, the CDR3 is TGTGCCAGCGGACGTGGGACTAGCGGGAGCCGACCACAAGAGACCCAGTACTTC.

In its sample, this clonotype was seen a few times. The chain combines TRBV12-3 or TRBV12-4 with TRBJ2-3; unclear D gene. V was clipped by 0 bases and J by 0 bases, with 10 bases between them. This CDR3 has 16 residues. CDR3 residues: CASSLAPESSTDTQYF. In DNA, the CDR3 is TGTGCCAGCAGTTTAGCGCCAGAGAGTAGCACAGATACGCAGTATTTT.

The sample holds many counts of this clonotype. The chain couples TRBV12-3 or TRBV12-4 to TRBJ1-4; TRBD1 matches at 9 bases. This CDR3 is 14 amino acids long. V trimming: 6 bases; J trimming: 8 bases; junction bases outside the gene matches: 7. The chain's CDR3 is CASSRDRVEEKLFF. The CDR3 DNA reads TGTGCCAGCAGCCGGGACAGGGTGGAGGAAAAACTGTTTTTT.

This clonotype was observed many times. The chain uses TRBV4-3 and TRBJ1-1; D gene unclear. The CDR3 is made up of 13 amino acids. CDR1 is LGHNA and CDR2 is YSLEER in the germline V gene. The V end was cut by 4 bases, the J end by 4 bases, with 10 bases between. The CDR3 sequence: CASSPAGVTEAFF. The CDR3 DNA is TGCGCCAGCAGCCCTGCGGGAGTCACTGAAGCTTTCTTT.

This clonotype was detected many times. The J gene is TRBJ1-3, the V gene TRBV3-1; tentative D call: TRBD1 (5 bases). The germline CDR1 and CDR2 sequences are LGHDT and YNNKEL (reference sequence). This CDR3 comprises 14 residues. V was cut by 1 base and J by 2 bases, with 6 bases left in between. The CDR3 coding sequence is TGTGCCAGCAGCCAAGCGGGGGCTGGAAACACCATATATTTT. Translated, it gives CASSQAGAGNTIYF.

This clonotype was counted ten times or more. The chain couples TRBV12-3 or TRBV12-4 to TRBJ2-7; possible D gene TRBD2, 5 bases. V lost 5 bases and J 6 bases, leaving 14 bases between the germline ends. The CDR3 runs 13 residues. DNA of the CDR3: TGTGCCAGCAGTGCTGGAGAGGGTTTCGAGCAGTACTTC. Protein sequence: CASSAGEGFEQYF.

This clonotype was detected ten times or more. The gene calls are TRBV10-3 and TRBJ2-7; no clear D gene. Germline values: CDR1 ENHRY, CDR2 SYGVKD. The ends were cut back, 3 bases at V and 0 bases at J, with 6 bases in the middle. The CDR3 consists of 13 residues. Here the CDR3 DNA reads TGTGCCATCAGTGACGCGCTCTCCTACGAGCAGTACTTC. This codes for CAISDALSYEQYF.

Ten or more counts support this clonotype. The chain recombines TRBV29-1 with TRBJ1-1; D not resolved. Germline V gene sequence: CDR1 SQVTM, CDR2 ANQGSEA. This CDR3 has 12 amino acids. The germline V and J ends were trimmed by 3 bases and 2 bases, with 7 bases remaining between them. CDR3 bases: TGCAGCGTTGATCCCAGAAACACTGAAGCTTTCTTT. Protein sequence: CSVDPRNTEAFF.

This clonotype was seen ten or more times. The genes are TRBV7-9 and TRBJ2-2; perhaps TRBD1 as D (6 bases). The ends were cut back, 6 bases at V and 1 base at J, with 12 bases in the middle. Germline values: CDR1 SEHNR, CDR2 FQNEAQ (reference sequence). The CDR3 totals 15 residues. The CDR3 protein is CASRPPGQNTGELFF. As DNA, the CDR3 is TGTGCCAGCAGACCTCCGGGACAGAACACCGGGGAGCTGTTTTTT.

The sample holds many counts of this clonotype. J is TRBJ2-5 and V is TRBV27; possible D gene TRBD1, 6 bases. The CDR3 loop spans 16 amino acids. Germline loops: CDR1 MNHEY, CDR2 SMNVEV (reference sequence). The ends were cut back, 4 bases at V and 2 bases at J, with 17 bases in the middle. In DNA form, the CDR3 reads TGTGCCAGCAGTTGGGCAGGGGCGGGCCCTCAAGAGACCCAGTACTTC. Protein product: CASSWAGAGPQETQYF.

The table lists this clonotype with a few counts. This sequence joins TRBV12-3 or TRBV12-4 and TRBJ2-2; TRBD1 might be the D (6 bases). The CDR3 is 17 amino acids. The V end lost 6 bases, the J end lost 0 bases, and 17 bases lay between the germline ends. CDR3 sequence reads: CASRTGTSQANTGELFF. Here the CDR3 DNA reads TGTGCCAGCAGAACCGGGACATCTCAGGCGAACACCGGGGAGCTGTTTTTT.

This clonotype has only a few counts. Written as DNA, the CDR3 is TGCGCCAGCAGCCAAGACCCCGGGATCTCCTACAATGAGCAGTTCTTC. Protein product: CASSQDPGISYNEQFF. The rearrangement links TRBV4-3 to TRBJ2-1; D may be TRBD2 (5 bases). From germline, CDR1 is LGHNA and CDR2 YSLEER. This CDR3 contains 16 residues. V was cut by 0 bases and J by 0 bases, with 9 bases left in between.

Many counts were recorded for this clonotype. V usage is TRBV9 and J usage is TRBJ1-2, with 8 bases matching TRBD1. Germline loops: CDR1 SGDLS, CDR2 YYNGEE. This CDR3 has 14 residues. V was pared by 5 bases and J by 3 bases, with 6 bases of the junction left unmatched. The CDR3 spells CASRGTGRDYGYTF. The CDR3 coding sequence is TGTGCCAGCAGAGGGACAGGACGGGACTATGGCTACACCTTC.

In its sample, this clonotype was seen many times. V usage is TRBV12-3 or TRBV12-4 and J usage is TRBJ1-2; no definite D call. Trimming pared 3 bases from V and 5 bases from J, leaving 13 bases between. This CDR3 is 14 amino acids long. The CDR3 is CASSLAAGRYGYTF. The CDR3, as DNA: TGTGCCAGCAGTTTGGCGGCAGGACGGTATGGCTACACCTTC.